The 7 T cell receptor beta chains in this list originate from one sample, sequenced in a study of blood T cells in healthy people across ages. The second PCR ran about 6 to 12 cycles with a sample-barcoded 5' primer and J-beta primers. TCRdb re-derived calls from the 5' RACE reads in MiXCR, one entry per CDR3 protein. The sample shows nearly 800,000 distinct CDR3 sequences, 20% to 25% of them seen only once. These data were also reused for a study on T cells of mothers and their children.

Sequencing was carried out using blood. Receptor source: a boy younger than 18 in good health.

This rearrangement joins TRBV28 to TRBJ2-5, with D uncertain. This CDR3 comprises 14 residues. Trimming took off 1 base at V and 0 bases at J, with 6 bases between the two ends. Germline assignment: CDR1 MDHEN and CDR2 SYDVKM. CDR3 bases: TGTGCCAGCAGTTTATTGGACGACCAAGAGACCCAGTACTTC. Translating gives CASSLLDDQETQYF.

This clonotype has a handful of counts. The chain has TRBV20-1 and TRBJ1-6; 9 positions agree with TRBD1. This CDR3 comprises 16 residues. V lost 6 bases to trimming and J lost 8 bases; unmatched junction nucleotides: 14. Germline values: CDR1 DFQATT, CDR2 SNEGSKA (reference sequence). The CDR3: CSAPHADRGPYSPLHF. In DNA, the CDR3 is TGCAGTGCCCCCCACGCGGACAGGGGACCTTATTCACCCCTCCACTTT.

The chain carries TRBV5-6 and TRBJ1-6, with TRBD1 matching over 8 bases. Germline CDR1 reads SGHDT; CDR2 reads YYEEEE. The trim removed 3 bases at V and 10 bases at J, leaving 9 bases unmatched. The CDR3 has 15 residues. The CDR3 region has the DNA TGTGCCAGCAGCTACTCACAGGGGGTTGAATCACCCCTCCACTTT. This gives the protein CASSYSQGVESPLHF.

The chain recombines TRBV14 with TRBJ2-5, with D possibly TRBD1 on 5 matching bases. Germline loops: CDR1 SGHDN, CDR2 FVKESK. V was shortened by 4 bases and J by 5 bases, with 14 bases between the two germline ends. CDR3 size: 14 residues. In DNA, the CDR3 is TGTGCCAGCAGCCCAGTTTCAGGGTTGGAGACCCAGTACTTC. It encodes CASSPVSGLETQYF.

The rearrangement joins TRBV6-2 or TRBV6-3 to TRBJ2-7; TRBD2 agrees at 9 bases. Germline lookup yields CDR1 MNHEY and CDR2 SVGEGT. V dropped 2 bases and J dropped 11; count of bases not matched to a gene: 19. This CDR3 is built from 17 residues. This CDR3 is CASSYGSASGVRLVKYF. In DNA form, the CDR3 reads TGTGCCAGCAGTTACGGATCGGCTAGCGGGGTACGTCTAGTGAAGTACTTC.

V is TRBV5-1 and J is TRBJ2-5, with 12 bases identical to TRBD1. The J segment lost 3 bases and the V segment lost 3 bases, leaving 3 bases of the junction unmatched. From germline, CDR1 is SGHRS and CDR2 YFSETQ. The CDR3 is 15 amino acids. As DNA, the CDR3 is TGCGCCAGCAGCTGGGACAGGGGGCGAGAAGAGACCCAGTACTTC. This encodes CASSWDRGREETQYF.

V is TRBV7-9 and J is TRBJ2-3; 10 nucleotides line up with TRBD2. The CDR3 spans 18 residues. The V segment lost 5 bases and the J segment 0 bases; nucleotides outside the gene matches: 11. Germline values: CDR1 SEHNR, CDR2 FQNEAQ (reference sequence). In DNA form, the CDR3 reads TGTGCCAGCAGCCGTTTGATAGTAGCGGGAGGAAGCACAGATACGCAGTATTTT. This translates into CASSRLIVAGGSTDTQYF.